The present entry profiles one TCR beta chain with its context. Its antigen is unidentified. This sample is part of a study of cytomegalovirus exposure and HLA in healthy donors. General study results and limits: A further, later analysis showed that HLA-associated TCR beta chains (compared with equally common others) were more clonally expanded.

PCR employed 60 Vbeta and 13 Jbeta primers. Assay: immunoSEQ multiplex PCR; the TCRdb copy retains only in-frame clones and omits some. The sample contains over 150,000 clones, roughly 80% of which appear only once. The V end was cut by 2 bases, the J end by 5 bases, with 10 bases between. The CDR3 has 14 amino acids. Germline V CDR1 and CDR2: SGHRS, YFSETQ. The donors gave bone marrow, and they were healthy. The origin of this receptor is a male donor in good health and CMV-seronegative. The sample comprised PBMCs. This chain uses TRBV5-1 with TRBJ1-4; possible D gene TRBD1, 5 bases. CDR3 sequence reads: CASSFGRQNEKLFF. The CDR3, as DNA: TGCGCCAGCAGCTTCGGACGACAGAATGAAAAACTGTTTTTT. The variable domain in full, with the rest retrieved from reference TRBV5-1 and TRBJ1-4, is KAGVTQTPRYLIKTRGQQVTLSCSPISGHRSVSWYQQTPGQGLQFLFEYFSETQRNKGNFPGRFSGRQFSNSRSEMNVSTLELGDSALYLCASSFGRQNEKLFFGSGTQLSVL.